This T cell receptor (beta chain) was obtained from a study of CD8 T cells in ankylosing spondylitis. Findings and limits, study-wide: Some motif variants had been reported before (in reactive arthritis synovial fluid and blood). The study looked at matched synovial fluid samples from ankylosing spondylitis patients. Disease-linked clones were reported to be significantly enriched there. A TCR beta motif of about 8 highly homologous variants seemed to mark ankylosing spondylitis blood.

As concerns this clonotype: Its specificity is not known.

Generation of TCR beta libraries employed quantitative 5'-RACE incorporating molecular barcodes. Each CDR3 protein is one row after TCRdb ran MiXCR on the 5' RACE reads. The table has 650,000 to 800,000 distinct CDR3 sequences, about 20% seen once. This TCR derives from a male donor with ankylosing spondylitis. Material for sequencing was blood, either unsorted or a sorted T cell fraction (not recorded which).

This CDR3 is CASSLTGLAEAFF. CDR3 nucleotides: TGTGCCAGCAGTTTAACGGGGCTGGCTGAAGCTTTCTTT. J is TRBJ1-1 and V is TRBV27, with D possibly matching TRBD1 (5 bases). The germline V and J ends were trimmed by 2 bases and 6 bases, with 10 bases remaining between them. Germline V gene data show CDR1 as MNHEY and CDR2 as SMNVEV (reference sequence). The CDR3 is 13 amino acids.